Below, 32 T cell receptor beta chains from the same sample are listed, as sequenced in a study of blood T cell repertoires in COVID-19. Generated by immunoSEQ multiplex PCR, the TCRdb table keeps only in-frame clones and is missing some. Here the sample spans 30,000 to 35,000 clones, about 88% being singletons. The sample consisted of peripheral blood. The receptors were sampled from a man between 65 and 85 years old with acute or convalescent COVID-19.

In its sample, this clone was seen a few times. The CDR3 region is CSVGQGAAEAFF. CDR3 coding DNA: TGCAGCGTAGGACAGGGGGCTGCTGAAGCTTTCTTT. The chain recombines TRBV29-1 with TRBJ1-1, with 11 bases identical to TRBD1. CDR1 is SQVTM and CDR2 is ANQGSEA in the germline V gene. The CDR3 is 12 residues long. J was trimmed by 6 bases and V by 6 bases; bases with no gene match: 3.

This rearrangement joins TRBV28 to TRBJ1-1; D is unclear. Germline-derived CDR1 and CDR2 are MDHEN and SYDVKM. Trimming stripped 6 bases from V and 1 base from J, with 9 bases between. This CDR3 comprises 13 residues. The CDR3 sequence: CASRPDKNTEAFF. CDR3 bases: TGTGCCAGCAGACCAGACAAGAACACTGAAGCTTTCTTT.

In its sample, this clone was seen once. The chain carries TRBV7-3 and TRBJ2-7; 8 nucleotides agree with TRBD2. Germline V lookup: CDR1 SGHTA, CDR2 FQGTGA. This CDR3 has 17 amino acids. V shed 5 bases and J 2 bases; nucleotides not matched to a gene: 14. The CDR3 loop is CASSPRLGLAGPYEQYF. The CDR3 coding sequence is TGTGCCAGCAGCCCCCGTCTCGGACTAGCCGGCCCCTACGAGCAGTACTTC. Complete variable domain (other parts from reference TRBV7-3 and TRBJ2-7): GAGVSQTPSNKVTEKGKYVELRCDPISGHTALYWYRQSLGQGPEFLIYFQGTGAADDSGLPNDRFFAVRPEGSVSTLKIQRTERGDSAVYLCASSPRLGLAGPYEQYFGPGTRLTVT.

This chain joins TRBV29-1 and TRBJ1-4, with a possible D match to TRBD1 (5 bases). Germline V gene sequence: CDR1 SQVTM, CDR2 ANQGSEA. Trimming shortened V by 5 bases and J by 4 bases, and 17 bases separated the two germline ends. The CDR3 extends over 15 amino acids. CDR3 nucleotides: TGCAGCGTTACCGGGCCAACTCAGGGTAATGAAAAACTGTTTTTT. Its translation: CSVTGPTQGNEKLFF.

This clone has only a few counts. The CDR3 reads CASSFFLGLSTEAFF. In DNA form, the CDR3 reads TGTGCCAGCAGCTTTTTTCTGGGGCTCAGCACTGAAGCTTTCTTT. The chain carries TRBV5-6 and TRBJ1-1; D might be TRBD1 (5 bases). Germline CDR1 SGHDT, CDR2 YYEEEE. CDR3 length: 15 residues. V lost 2 bases and J lost 4, with 15 bases in between.

The rearrangement links TRBV7-8 to TRBJ2-7, with a weak D call TRBD2 (6 bases). CDR3 size: 17 residues. The germline V gene has CDR1 SGHVS and CDR2 FQNEAQ. V lost 4 bases to trimming and J lost 0 bases, with 19 bases between them. The CDR3 coding sequence is TGTGCCAGCAGCTCCCCGCGGGGCAGGGCCACCTCCTACGAGCAGTACTTC. Translated: CASSSPRGRATSYEQYF.

The chain links TRBV4-1 to TRBJ2-1; possible D gene TRBD2, 6 bases. V was trimmed by 0 bases and J by 5 bases, leaving 17 bases between them. The CDR3 is 17 amino acids. Germline V lookup: CDR1 MGHRA, CDR2 YSYEKL. CDR3 in amino acids: CASSQEVLLAADNEQFF. CDR3 sequence (DNA): TGCGCCAGCAGCCAAGAGGTACTTTTAGCGGCGGACAATGAGCAGTTCTTC.

The rearrangement joins TRBV3-1 (or the pseudogene TRBV3-2) to TRBJ2-2; D is unresolved. The V gene lost 3 bases and the J gene lost 7 bases, with 6 bases spanning the gap. This CDR3 has 12 residues. The V gene's germline CDR1 is LGHDT and CDR2 YNNKEL (reference sequence). The CDR3 nucleotides are TGTGCCAGCAGCCACCTTAACGGGGAGCTGTTTTTT. This codes for CASSHLNGELFF.

Here the CDR3 DNA reads TGTGCCAGCAGTTTTAGCTTCGGGGAGACCCAGTACTTC. Translating gives CASSFSFGETQYF. The rearrangement links TRBV12-3 or TRBV12-4 to TRBJ2-5; D is unclear. The ends were cut back, 3 bases at V and 5 bases at J, with 10 bases in the middle. This CDR3 spans 13 amino acids.

The chain carries TRBV6-6 and TRBJ1-4; D might be TRBD1 (5 bases). This CDR3 region has 11 residues. The V end was cut by 6 bases, the J end by 15 bases, with 14 bases between. Germline CDR1 is MNHNY and CDR2 is SVGAGI (reference sequence). The CDR3 DNA reads TGTGCCAGCAGGGGAGACCGGGACTTGTTTTTT. This translates into CASRGDRDLFF.

This chain connects TRBV28 to TRBJ2-7; TRBD1 might be the D (5 bases). Deletions cut 2 bases from V and 7 bases from J, with 15 bases between. There are 14 residues in the CDR3. Germline CDR1 reads MDHEN; CDR2 reads SYDVKM. The CDR3 region is CASSLGLGVREQYF. Written as DNA, the CDR3 is TGTGCCAGCAGTTTAGGGCTAGGGGTCCGAGAGCAGTACTTC.

The J gene is TRBJ2-7, the V gene TRBV19; D is possibly TRBD1 (5 bases). The CDR3 consists of 15 residues. CDR1 and CDR2 from the germline V gene are LNHDA and SQIVND (reference sequence). The V and J ends lost 5 bases and 2 bases respectively, with 16 bases between them. DNA for the CDR3: TGTGCCAGTAGTGCTGACAGCCCGCATCCCTACGAGCAGTACTTC. As protein: CASSADSPHPYEQYF.

The CDR3 region is CAWSLQGVPAKGYEQYF. CDR3 coding DNA: TGTGCCTGGAGTCTACAGGGGGTGCCTGCCAAGGGCTACGAGCAGTACTTC. J is TRBJ2-7 and V is TRBV30, with 8 bases aligning to TRBD1. Germline V gene sequence: CDR1 GTSNPN, CDR2 SVGIG (reference sequence). The CDR3 totals 17 residues. Trimming took 2 bases from V and 3 from J; bases not matched to a gene: 15.

This chain links TRBV19 with TRBJ2-3; weak D call: TRBD1 (5 bases). Germline V lookup: CDR1 LNHDA, CDR2 SQIVND (reference sequence). This CDR3 is built from 15 residues. Trimming left V 2 bases short and J 8 bases short, with 17 bases between. The CDR3 reads CASSIRGLDQGTQYF. The CDR3 nucleotides are TGTGCCAGTAGTATACGAGGTTTGGACCAGGGTACGCAGTATTTT.

CDR3 residues: CASSLSGPWRQPQHF. DNA for the CDR3: TGTGCCAGCAGTTTATCGGGCCCTTGGAGGCAGCCCCAGCATTTT. The rearrangement links TRBV28 to TRBJ1-5, with D unresolved. V was trimmed by 1 base and J by 7 bases, leaving 14 bases between them. The CDR3 consists of 15 residues. Per the germline V gene, CDR1 is MDHEN and CDR2 is SYDVKM.

V is TRBV5-1 and J is TRBJ2-6; TRBD1 might be the D (8 bases). CDR1 and CDR2 (germline): SGHRS, YFSETQ. This CDR3 is built from 16 residues. Trimming took 2 bases from V and 2 from J, leaving 11 bases between them. CDR3 bases: TGCGCCAGCAGCTTACAGGGGGGGCCTGGGGCCAACGTCCTGACTTTC. The encoded protein is CASSLQGGPGANVLTF.

V and J are TRBV30 and TRBJ2-1; perhaps TRBD2 as D (5 bases). Germline values: CDR1 GTSNPN, CDR2 SVGIG (reference sequence). The V gene lost 3 bases and the J gene lost 0 bases, with 9 bases spanning the gap. The CDR3 has 14 amino acids. In nucleotides, the CDR3 is TGTGCCTGGAGGGACTGGGGCTCCTACAATGAGCAGTTCTTC. Its protein product is CAWRDWGSYNEQFF.

This clone came up once. The chain is built from TRBV30 and TRBJ2-2, with 9 bases fitting TRBD1. The CDR3 length is 13 residues. In germline, CDR1 is GTSNPN, CDR2 SVGIG (reference sequence). V was clipped by 5 bases and J by 6 bases; unmatched bases: 4. The CDR3 DNA reads TGTGCCTGGGGGACAGGGCAGCCCGGGGAGCTGTTTTTT. It specifies CAWGTGQPGELFF.

The J gene is TRBJ2-2, the V gene TRBV18; D is unclear. This CDR3 is built from 16 residues. The V and J ends lost 4 bases and 1 base respectively, with 13 bases between them. Per the germline V gene, CDR1 is KGHSH and CDR2 is LQKENI. The CDR3 reads CASSRAIPLNTGELFF. In DNA form, the CDR3 reads TGTGCCAGCTCACGAGCCATCCCGCTGAACACCGGGGAGCTGTTTTTT.

V and J are TRBV9 and TRBJ2-3; 9 positions agree with TRBD2. The V gene's germline CDR1 is SGDLS and CDR2 YYNGEE. The J segment lost 4 bases and the V segment lost 0 bases, leaving 3 bases of the junction unmatched. The CDR3 is 15 amino acids. In DNA form, the CDR3 reads TGTGCCAGCAGCGTAGATAGCGGGAGAGCAGATACGCAGTATTTT. Amino acids: CASSVDSGRADTQYF. The full variable domain, rest sourced from reference TRBV9 and TRBJ2-3, is DSGVTQTPKHLITATGQRVTLRCSPRSGDLSVYWYQQSLDQGLQFLIQYYNGEERAKGNILERFSAQQFPDLHSELNLSSLELGDSALYFCASSVDSGRADTQYFGPGTRLTVL.

The chain is built from TRBV7-3 and TRBJ2-1, with D possibly TRBD2 on 6 matching bases. Germline CDR1 reads SGHTA; CDR2 reads FQGTGA. Trimming left V 5 bases short and J 6 bases short, with 14 bases between. The CDR3 sequence is 14 residues long. In DNA, the CDR3 is TGTGCCAGCAGCCAGCAGGGAGGACTCAATGAGCAGTTCTTC. Encoded protein: CASSQQGGLNEQFF. Complete variable domain (other parts from reference TRBV7-3 and TRBJ2-1): GAGVSQTPSNKVTEKGKYVELRCDPISGHTALYWYRQSLGQGPEFLIYFQGTGAADDSGLPNDRFFAVRPEGSVSTLKIQRTERGDSAVYLCASSQQGGLNEQFFGPGTRLTVL.

The V and J genes are TRBV27 and TRBJ1-5; TRBD1 matches at 7 bases. Trimming removed 8 bases from V and 5 bases from J; junction bases left unmatched: 6. This CDR3 contains 13 residues. CDR1 is MNHEY and CDR2 is SMNVEV in the germline V gene (reference sequence). Written as DNA, the CDR3 is TGTGCCAGCTGCCCACAGGGGTATCAGCCCCAGCATTTT. Translation gives CASCPQGYQPQHF.

The chain recombines TRBV7-8 with TRBJ2-7; TRBD1 aligns across 7 bases. The germline V gene encodes CDR1 SGHVS and CDR2 FQNEAQ. The J segment lost 2 bases and the V segment lost 2 bases, leaving 3 bases of the junction unmatched. The CDR3 extends over 14 amino acids. In DNA form, the CDR3 reads TGTGCCAGCAGCTTAAATCAGGGGGCCTACGAGCAGTACTTC. Protein sequence: CASSLNQGAYEQYF.

V usage is TRBV3-1 (or the pseudogene TRBV3-2) and J usage is TRBJ1-1, with D uncertain. V was trimmed by 1 base and J by 1 base, leaving 13 bases between them. The CDR3 length is 16 residues. Germline V gene lookup returns CDR1 LGHDT and CDR2 YNNKEL (reference sequence). The CDR3 region is CASSQASSAENTEAFF. CDR3 DNA sequence: TGTGCCAGCAGCCAAGCCTCCAGTGCGGAGAACACTGAAGCTTTCTTT.

The chain couples TRBV28 to TRBJ1-3; no clear D gene. This CDR3 contains 14 residues. V was clipped by 7 bases and J by 4 bases, with 14 bases between them. Per the germline V gene, CDR1 is MDHEN and CDR2 is SYDVKM. The CDR3 region is CASTLGVPGNTIYF. The CDR3 DNA sequence: TGTGCCAGCACCCTCGGGGTCCCCGGAAACACCATATATTTT.

This clone was seen ten or more times. The chain joins TRBV2 to TRBJ1-2; D perhaps matches TRBD1 (6 bases). From germline, CDR1 is SNHLY and CDR2 FYNNEI. V shed 4 bases and J shed 5 bases, with 11 bases lying between them. The CDR3 length is 13 residues. CDR3 bases: TGTGCCAGCAGTGGACAGGAGCAGTATGGCTACACCTTC. Translating it yields CASSGQEQYGYTF. Drawing the rest from reference TRBV2 and TRBJ1-2, the complete variable domain is EPEVTQTPSHQVTQMGQEVILRCVPISNHLYFYWYRQILGQKVEFLVSFYNNEISEKSEIFDDQFSVERPDGSNFTLKIRSTKLEDSAMYFCASSGQEQYGYTFGSGTRLTVV.

J is TRBJ2-2 and V is TRBV7-8; the D gene is possibly TRBD1 (6 bases). The CDR3 covers 14 residues. V lost 5 bases and J 1 base, leaving 8 bases between the germline ends. The germline V gene has CDR1 SGHVS and CDR2 FQNEAQ. The CDR3 sequence: CASSKTGNTGELFF. CDR3 DNA: TGTGCCAGCAGCAAGACAGGGAACACCGGGGAGCTGTTTTTT.

The V gene is TRBV5-1, the J gene TRBJ1-4; D perhaps matches TRBD1 (5 bases). Between the trimmed V and J ends, which lost 2 bases and 7 bases, there was a span of 9 bases. Germline values: CDR1 SGHRS, CDR2 YFSETQ. This CDR3 spans 13 amino acids. CDR3 coding DNA: TGCGCCAGCAGCTTTTCCAGGGCTGAAAAACTGTTTTTT. This encodes CASSFSRAEKLFF.

V gene TRBV20-1 combines with J gene TRBJ2-1; D is ambiguous. Trimming stripped 3 bases from V and 2 bases from J, with 2 bases between. Germline V gene sequence: CDR1 DFQATT, CDR2 SNEGSKA (reference sequence). This CDR3 comprises 11 residues. In DNA form, the CDR3 reads TGCAGTGCTAGCACCTACAATGAGCAGTTCTTC. Translating gives CSASTYNEQFF.

V gene TRBV29-1 combines with J gene TRBJ1-2; D is uncertain. The CDR3 length is 12 residues. V was trimmed by 5 bases and J by 3 bases, leaving 10 bases between them. Per germline, CDR1 SQVTM and CDR2 ANQGSEA. In nucleotides, the CDR3 is TGCAGCGTTAGTGGAGGCGACTATGGCTACACCTTC. This gives the protein CSVSGGDYGYTF.

CDR3 sequence: CASSIPGSYTEAFF. The CDR3 DNA is TGTGCCAGTAGTATCCCCGGGAGCTACACTGAAGCTTTCTTT. The chain combines TRBV19 with TRBJ1-1, with D hard to call. The V gene lost 3 bases and the J gene lost 3 bases, with 11 bases spanning the gap. The CDR3 is made up of 14 amino acids. In germline, CDR1 is LNHDA, CDR2 SQIVND (reference sequence).

CDR3 region: CASSLWSTRHEQYF. The CDR3 DNA follows: TGTGCCAGCAGCCTTTGGAGTACGCGTCACGAGCAGTACTTC. The V gene is TRBV3-1 (or the pseudogene TRBV3-2), the J gene TRBJ2-7; no definite D call. The germline V gene encodes CDR1 LGHDT and CDR2 YNNKEL (reference sequence). With 4 bases removed from V and 5 bases from J, the gap between germline ends came to 15 bases. The CDR3 extends over 14 amino acids.